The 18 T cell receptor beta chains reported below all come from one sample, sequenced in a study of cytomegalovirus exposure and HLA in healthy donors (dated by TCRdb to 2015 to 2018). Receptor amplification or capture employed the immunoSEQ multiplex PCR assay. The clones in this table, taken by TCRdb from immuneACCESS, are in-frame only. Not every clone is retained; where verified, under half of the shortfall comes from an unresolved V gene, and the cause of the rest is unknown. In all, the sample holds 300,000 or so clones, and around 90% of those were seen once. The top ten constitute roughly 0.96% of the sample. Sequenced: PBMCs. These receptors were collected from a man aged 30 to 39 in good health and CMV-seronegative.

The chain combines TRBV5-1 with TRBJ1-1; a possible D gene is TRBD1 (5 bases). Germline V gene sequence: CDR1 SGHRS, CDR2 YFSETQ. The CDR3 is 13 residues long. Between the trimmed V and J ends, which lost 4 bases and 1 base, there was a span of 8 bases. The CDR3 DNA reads TGCGCCAGCAGCGTCGACAGGAACACTGAAGCTTTCTTT. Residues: CASSVDRNTEAFF.

This CDR3 is CASRATGQGVRGAFF. As DNA, the CDR3 is TGTGCCAGCAGGGCAACGGGACAGGGGGTTCGTGGAGCTTTCTTT. The V gene is TRBV6-1, the J gene TRBJ1-1; 11 bases fit TRBD1. Per germline, CDR1 MNHNS and CDR2 SASEGT. Trimming at V came to 6 bases and at J to 10 bases, leaving 13 bases not matched to a gene. CDR3 length: 15 residues.

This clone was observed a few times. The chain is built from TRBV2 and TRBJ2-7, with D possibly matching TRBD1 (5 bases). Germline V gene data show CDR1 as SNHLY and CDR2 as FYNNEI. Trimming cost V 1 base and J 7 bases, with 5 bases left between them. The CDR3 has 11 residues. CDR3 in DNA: TGTGCCAGCAGTGAAGAGGGGGAGCAGTACTTC. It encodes CASSEEGEQYF.

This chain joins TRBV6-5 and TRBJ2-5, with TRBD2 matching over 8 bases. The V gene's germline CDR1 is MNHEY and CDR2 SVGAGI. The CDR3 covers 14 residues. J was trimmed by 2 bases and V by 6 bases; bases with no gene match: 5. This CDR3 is CASRSRGGQETQYF. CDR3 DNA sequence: TGTGCCAGCAGGAGCCGGGGGGGGCAAGAGACCCAGTACTTC.

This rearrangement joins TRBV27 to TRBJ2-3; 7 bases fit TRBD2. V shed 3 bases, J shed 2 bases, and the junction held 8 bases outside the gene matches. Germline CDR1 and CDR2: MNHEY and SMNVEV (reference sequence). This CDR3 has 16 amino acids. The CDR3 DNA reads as TGTGCCAGCAGTTTTGGGGACTATAGAAACACAGATACGCAGTATTTT. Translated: CASSFGDYRNTDTQYF.

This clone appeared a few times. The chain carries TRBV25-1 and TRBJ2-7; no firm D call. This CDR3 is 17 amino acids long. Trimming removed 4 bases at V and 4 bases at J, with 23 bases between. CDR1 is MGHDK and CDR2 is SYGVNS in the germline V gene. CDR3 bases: TGTGCCAGCAGTGTTCCCCCGCAGGTGGCCTCGAAGTACGAGCAGTACTTC. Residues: CASSVPPQVASKYEQYF.

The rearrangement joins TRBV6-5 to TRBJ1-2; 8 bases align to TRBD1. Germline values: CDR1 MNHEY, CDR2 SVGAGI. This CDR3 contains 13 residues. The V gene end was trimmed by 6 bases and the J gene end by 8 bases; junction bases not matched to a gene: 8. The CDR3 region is CASRPDRATGYTF. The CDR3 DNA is TGTGCCAGCAGGCCGGACAGGGCGACGGGCTACACCTTC.

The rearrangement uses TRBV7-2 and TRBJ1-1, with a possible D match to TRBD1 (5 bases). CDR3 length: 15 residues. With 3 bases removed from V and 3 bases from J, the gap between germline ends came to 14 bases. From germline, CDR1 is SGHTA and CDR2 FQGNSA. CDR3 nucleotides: TGTGCCAGCAGCTTGTCCGGGGGATCGTACACTGAAGCTTTCTTT. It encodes CASSLSGGSYTEAFF.

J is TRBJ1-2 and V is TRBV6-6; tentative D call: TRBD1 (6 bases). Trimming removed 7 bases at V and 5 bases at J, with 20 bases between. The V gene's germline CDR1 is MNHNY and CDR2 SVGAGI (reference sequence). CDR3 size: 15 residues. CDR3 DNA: TGTGCCAGCAACCTAGGAGAAGGGGGAGGGTATGGCTACACCTTC. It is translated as CASNLGEGGGYGYTF.

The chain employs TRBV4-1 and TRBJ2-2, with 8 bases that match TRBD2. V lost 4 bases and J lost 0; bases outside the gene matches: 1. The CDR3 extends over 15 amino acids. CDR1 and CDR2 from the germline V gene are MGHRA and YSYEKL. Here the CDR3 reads CASSPGLANTGELFF. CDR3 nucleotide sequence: TGCGCCAGCAGCCCGGGACTAGCGAACACCGGGGAGCTGTTTTTT.

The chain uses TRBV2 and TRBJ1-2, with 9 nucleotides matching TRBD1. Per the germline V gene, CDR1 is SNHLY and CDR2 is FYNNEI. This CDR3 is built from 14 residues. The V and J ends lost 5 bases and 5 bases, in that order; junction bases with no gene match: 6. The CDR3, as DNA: TGTGCCAGCAGTTCACAGGGGGCAAGGTATGGCTACACCTTC. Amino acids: CASSSQGARYGYTF.

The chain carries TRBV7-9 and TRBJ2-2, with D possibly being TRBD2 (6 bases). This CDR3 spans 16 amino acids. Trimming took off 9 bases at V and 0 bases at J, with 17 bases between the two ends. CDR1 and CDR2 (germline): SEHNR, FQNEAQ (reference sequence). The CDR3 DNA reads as TGTGCCAGTGACGGAGGGGCGGACTCGAACACCGGGGAGCTGTTTTTT. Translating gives CASDGGADSNTGELFF.

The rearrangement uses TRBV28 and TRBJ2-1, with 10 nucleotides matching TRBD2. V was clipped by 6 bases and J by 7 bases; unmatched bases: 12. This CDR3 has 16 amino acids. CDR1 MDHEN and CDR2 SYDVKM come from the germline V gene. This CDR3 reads CASRKIYSGGLNEQFF. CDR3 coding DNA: TGTGCCAGCAGGAAAATCTATAGCGGGGGGTTGAATGAGCAGTTCTTC.

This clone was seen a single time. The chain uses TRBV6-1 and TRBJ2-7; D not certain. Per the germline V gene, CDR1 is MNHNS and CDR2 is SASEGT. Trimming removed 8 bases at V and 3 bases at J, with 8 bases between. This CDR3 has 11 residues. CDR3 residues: CASETDYEQYF. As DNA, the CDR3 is TGTGCCAGCGAAACAGACTACGAGCAGTACTTC.

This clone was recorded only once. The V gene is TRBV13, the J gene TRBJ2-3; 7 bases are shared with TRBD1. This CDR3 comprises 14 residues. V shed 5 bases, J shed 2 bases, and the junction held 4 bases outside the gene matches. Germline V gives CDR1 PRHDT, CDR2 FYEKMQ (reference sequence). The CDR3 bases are TGTGCCAGCAGCCAGACAGGGACCACAGATACGCAGTATTTT. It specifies CASSQTGTTDTQYF.

CDR3 nucleotide sequence: TGTGCCAGCAGCCCCAGCACACTTGATTTCGGAGACAGAGCAGATTTGGACTATGGCTACACCTTC. Encoded protein: CASSPSTLDFGDRADLDYGYTF. The chain links TRBV7-6 to TRBJ1-2; tentative D call: TRBD1 (5 bases). Trimming removed 5 bases at V and 3 bases at J, with 37 bases between. In germline, CDR1 is SGHVS, CDR2 FNYEAQ. The CDR3 has 22 amino acids.

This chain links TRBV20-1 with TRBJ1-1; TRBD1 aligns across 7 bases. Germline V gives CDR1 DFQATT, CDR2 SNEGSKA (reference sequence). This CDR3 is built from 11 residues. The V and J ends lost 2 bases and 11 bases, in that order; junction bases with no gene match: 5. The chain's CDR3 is CSARRGGEAFF. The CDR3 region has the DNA TGCAGTGCTAGACGAGGGGGCGAGGCTTTCTTT.

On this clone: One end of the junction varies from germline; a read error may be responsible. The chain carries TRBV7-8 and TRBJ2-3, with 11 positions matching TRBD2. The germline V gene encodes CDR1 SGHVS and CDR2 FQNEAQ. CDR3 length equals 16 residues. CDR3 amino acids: CASSLAGGARTDTQYF. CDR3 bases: TGTGCCAGCAGTTTAGCGGGGGGGGCCCGCACAGATACGCAGTATTTT.